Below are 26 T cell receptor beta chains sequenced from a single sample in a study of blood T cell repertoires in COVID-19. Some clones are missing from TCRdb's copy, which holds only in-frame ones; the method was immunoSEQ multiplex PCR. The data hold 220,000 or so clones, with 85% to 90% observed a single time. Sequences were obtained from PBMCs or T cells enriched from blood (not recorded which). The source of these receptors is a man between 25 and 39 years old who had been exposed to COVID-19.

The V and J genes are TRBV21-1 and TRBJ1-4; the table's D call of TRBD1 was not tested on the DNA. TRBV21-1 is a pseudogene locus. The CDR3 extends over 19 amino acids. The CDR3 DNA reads TGTGCCAGCAGCAAAGCGCTATCTCCCCACAGGGGGCGGGAGGAAAAACTGTTTTTT. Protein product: CASSKALSPHRGREEKLFF.

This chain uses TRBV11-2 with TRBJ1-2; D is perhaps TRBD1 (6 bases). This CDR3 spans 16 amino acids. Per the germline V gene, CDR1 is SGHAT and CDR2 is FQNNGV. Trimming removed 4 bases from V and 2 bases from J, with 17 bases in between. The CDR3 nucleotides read TGTGCCAGCAGCTCCTCGGGGGGGCAGCTAAACTATGGCTACACCTTC. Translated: CASSSSGGQLNYGYTF.

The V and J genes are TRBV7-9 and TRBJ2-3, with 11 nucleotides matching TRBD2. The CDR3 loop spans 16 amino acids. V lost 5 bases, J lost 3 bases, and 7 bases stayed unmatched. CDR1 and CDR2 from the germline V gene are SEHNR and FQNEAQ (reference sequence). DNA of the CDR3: TGTGCCAGCAGCCGTATCGGGACTAGCGGTACAGATACGCAGTATTTT. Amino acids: CASSRIGTSGTDTQYF. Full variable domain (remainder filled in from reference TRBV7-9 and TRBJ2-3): DTGVSQNPRHKITKRGQNVTFRCDPISEHNRLYWYRQTLGQGPEFLTYFQNEAQLEKSRLLSDRFSAERPKGSFSTLEIQRTEQGDSAMYLCASSRIGTSGTDTQYFGPGTRLTVL.

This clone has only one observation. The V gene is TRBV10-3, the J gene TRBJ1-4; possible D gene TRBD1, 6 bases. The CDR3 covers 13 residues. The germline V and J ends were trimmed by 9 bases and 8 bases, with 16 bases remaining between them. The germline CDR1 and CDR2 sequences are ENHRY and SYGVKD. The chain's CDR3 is CAIGRGAGEKLFF. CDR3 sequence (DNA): TGTGCCATAGGGCGGGGGGCAGGCGAAAAACTGTTTTTT.

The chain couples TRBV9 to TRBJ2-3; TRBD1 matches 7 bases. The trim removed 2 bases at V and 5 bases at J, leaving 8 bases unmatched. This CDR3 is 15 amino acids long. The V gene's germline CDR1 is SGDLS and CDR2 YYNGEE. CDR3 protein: CASSVSRGPGDTQYF. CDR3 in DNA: TGTGCCAGCAGCGTTTCTAGGGGGCCGGGAGATACGCAGTATTTT.

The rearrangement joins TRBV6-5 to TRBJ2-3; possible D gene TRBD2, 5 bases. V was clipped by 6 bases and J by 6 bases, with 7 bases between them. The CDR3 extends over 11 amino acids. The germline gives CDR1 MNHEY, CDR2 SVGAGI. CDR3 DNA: TGTGCCAGCAGAGAGGGCGATACGCAGTATTTT. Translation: CASREGDTQYF.

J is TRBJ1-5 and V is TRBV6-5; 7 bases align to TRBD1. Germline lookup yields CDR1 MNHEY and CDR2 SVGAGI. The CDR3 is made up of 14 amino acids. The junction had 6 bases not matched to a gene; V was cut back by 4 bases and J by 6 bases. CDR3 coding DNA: TGTGCCAGCAGTTCGAGGGGGCCGGCTCAGCCCCAGCATTTT. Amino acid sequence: CASSSRGPAQPQHF.

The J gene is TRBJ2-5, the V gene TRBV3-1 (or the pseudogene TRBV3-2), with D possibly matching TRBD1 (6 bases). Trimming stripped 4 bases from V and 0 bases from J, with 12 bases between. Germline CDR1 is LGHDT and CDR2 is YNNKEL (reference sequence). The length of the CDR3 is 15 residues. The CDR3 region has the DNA TGTGCCAGCAGCCTACGGACAGCGTACCAAGAGACCCAGTACTTC. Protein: CASSLRTAYQETQYF.

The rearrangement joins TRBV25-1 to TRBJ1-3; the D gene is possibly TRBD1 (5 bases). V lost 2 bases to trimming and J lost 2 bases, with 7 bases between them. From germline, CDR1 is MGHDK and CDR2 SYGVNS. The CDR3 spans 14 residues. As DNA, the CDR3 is TGTGCCAGCAGTGAAGCAGGGACTGGAAACACCATATATTTT. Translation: CASSEAGTGNTIYF.

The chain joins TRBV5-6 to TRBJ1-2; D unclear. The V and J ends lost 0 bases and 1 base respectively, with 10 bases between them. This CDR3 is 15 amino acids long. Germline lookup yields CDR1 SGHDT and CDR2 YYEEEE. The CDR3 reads CASSLVAGHNYGYTF. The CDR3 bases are TGTGCCAGCAGCTTGGTCGCAGGCCATAACTATGGCTACACCTTC.

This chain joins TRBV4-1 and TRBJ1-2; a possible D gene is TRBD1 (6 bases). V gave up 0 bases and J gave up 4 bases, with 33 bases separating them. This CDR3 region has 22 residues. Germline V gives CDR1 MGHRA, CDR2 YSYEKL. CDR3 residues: CASSQELPTPPTGELRGYGYTF. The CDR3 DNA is TGCGCCAGCAGCCAAGAGTTGCCCACACCGCCGACAGGAGAACTACGGGGCTATGGCTACACCTTC.

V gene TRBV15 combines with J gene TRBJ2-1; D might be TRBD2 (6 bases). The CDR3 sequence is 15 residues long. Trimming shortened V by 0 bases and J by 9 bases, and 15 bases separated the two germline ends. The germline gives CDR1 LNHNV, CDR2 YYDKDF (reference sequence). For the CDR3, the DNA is TGTGCCACCAGCAGAGAAACGGGGGAAGAGGTTGAGCAGTTCTTC. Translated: CATSRETGEEVEQFF.

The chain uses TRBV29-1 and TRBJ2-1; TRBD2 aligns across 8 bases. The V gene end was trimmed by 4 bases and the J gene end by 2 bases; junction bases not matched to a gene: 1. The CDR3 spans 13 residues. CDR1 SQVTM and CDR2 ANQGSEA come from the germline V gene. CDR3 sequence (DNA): TGCAGCGTTGTTAGCGGGGCCTACAATGAGCAGTTCTTC. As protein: CSVVSGAYNEQFF.

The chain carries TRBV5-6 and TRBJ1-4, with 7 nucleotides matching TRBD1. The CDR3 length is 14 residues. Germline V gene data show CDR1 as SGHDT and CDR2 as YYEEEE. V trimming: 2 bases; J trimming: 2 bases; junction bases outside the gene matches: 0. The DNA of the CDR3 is TGTGCCAGCAGCTTCAGGGGGACTAATGAAAAACTGTTTTTT. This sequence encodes CASSFRGTNEKLFF.

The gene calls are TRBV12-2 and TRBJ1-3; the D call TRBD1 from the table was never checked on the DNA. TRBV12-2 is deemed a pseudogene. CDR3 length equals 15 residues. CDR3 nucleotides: TGTGCAAGTCGCTTAGACAGGTGGACTGGAAACACCATATATTTT. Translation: CASRLDRWTGNTIYF.

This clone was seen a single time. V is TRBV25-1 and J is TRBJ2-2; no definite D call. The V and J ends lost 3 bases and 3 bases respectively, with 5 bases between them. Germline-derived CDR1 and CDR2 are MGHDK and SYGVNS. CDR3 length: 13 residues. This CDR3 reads CASSDPYTGELFF. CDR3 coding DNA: TGTGCCAGCAGTGACCCGTACACCGGGGAGCTGTTTTTT.

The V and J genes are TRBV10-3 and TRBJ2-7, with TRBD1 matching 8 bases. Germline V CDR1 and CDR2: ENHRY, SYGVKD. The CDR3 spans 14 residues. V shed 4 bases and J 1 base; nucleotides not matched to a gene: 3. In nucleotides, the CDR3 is TGTGCCATCAGTGCGGACAGGGCTTCCTACGAGCAGTACTTC. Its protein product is CAISADRASYEQYF.

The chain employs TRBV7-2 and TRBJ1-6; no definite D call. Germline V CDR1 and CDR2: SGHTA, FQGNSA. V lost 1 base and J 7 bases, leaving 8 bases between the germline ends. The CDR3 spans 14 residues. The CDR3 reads CASSLDPGNSPLHF. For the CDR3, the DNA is TGTGCCAGCAGCTTAGACCCGGGGAATTCACCCCTCCACTTT. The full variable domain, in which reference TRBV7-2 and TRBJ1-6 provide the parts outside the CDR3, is GAGVSQSPSNKVTEKGKDVELRCDPISGHTALYWYRQSLGQGLEFLIYFQGNSAPDKSGLPSDRFSAERTGGSVSTLTIQRTQQEDSAVYLCASSLDPGNSPLHFGNGTRLTVT.

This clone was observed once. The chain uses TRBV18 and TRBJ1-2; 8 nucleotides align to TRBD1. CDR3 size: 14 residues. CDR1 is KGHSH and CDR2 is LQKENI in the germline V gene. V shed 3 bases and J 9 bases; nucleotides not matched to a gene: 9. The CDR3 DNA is TGTGCCAGCTCACCGCCGACAGGGGCCGATAGCTACACCTTC. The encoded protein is CASSPPTGADSYTF.

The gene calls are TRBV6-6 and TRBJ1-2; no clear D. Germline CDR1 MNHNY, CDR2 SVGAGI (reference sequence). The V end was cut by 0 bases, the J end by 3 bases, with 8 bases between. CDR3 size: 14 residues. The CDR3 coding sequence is TGTGCCAGCAGTTACTCGAGTCAGGACTATGGCTACACCTTC. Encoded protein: CASSYSSQDYGYTF.

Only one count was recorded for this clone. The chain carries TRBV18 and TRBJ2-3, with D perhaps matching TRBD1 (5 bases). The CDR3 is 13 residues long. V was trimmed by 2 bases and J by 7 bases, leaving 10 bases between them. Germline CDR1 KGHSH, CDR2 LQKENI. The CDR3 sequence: CASSPGALNTQYF. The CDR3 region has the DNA TGTGCCAGCTCACCAGGGGCCCTGAATACGCAGTATTTT.

The CDR3 loop reads CATSRDRTSEQFF. The CDR3 DNA reads as TGTGCCACCAGCAGAGATCGGACTTCCGAGCAGTTCTTC. The chain recombines TRBV15 with TRBJ2-1; D may be TRBD2 (5 bases). With 0 bases removed from V and 10 bases from J, the gap between germline ends came to 10 bases. CDR1 and CDR2 from the germline V gene are LNHNV and YYDKDF (reference sequence). This CDR3 contains 13 residues.

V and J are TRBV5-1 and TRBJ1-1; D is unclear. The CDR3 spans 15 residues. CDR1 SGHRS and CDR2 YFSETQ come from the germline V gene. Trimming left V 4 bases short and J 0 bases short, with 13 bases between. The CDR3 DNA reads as TGCGCCAGCAGCCCGGTAACGCCCCTGAACACTGAAGCTTTCTTT. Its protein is CASSPVTPLNTEAFF.

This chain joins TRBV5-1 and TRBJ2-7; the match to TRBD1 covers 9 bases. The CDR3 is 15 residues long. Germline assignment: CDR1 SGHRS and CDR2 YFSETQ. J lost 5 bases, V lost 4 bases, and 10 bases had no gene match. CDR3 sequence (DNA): TGCGCCAGCAGCGTGGCTGGGGACAGGGCCCACGAGCAGTACTTC. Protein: CASSVAGDRAHEQYF.

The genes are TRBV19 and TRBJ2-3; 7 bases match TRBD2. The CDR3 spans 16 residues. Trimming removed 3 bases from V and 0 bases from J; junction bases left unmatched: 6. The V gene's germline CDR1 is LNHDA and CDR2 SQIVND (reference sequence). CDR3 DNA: TGTGCCAGTAGTATTCCGGGGGGACCTAGCACAGATACGCAGTATTTT. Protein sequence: CASSIPGGPSTDTQYF.

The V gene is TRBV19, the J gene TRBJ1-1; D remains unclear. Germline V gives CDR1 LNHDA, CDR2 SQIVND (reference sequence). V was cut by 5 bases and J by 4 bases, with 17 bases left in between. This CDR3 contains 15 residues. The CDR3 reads CASSPPRGRITEAFF. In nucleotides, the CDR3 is TGTGCCAGTAGTCCTCCCCGGGGTCGGATCACTGAAGCTTTCTTT.